Presented here are 27 T cell receptor beta chains from one specimen sequenced in a study of blood T cell repertoires in COVID-19. Data came from immunoSEQ multiplex PCR; TCRdb stores just in-frame clones and leaves some out. This table holds 50,000 to 65,000 clones, around 90% found once. The specimen sequenced was peripheral blood. Source of these receptors: an older woman with active or convalescent COVID-19.

The chain combines TRBV9 with TRBJ1-4; perhaps TRBD1 as D (5 bases). Germline V gene data show CDR1 as SGDLS and CDR2 as YYNGEE. The CDR3 covers 14 residues. Between the trimmed V and J ends, which lost 0 bases and 3 bases, there was a span of 6 bases. CDR3 nucleotide sequence: TGTGCCAGCAGCGTAGTACAGGCTAATGAAAAACTGTTTTTT. Translating gives CASSVVQANEKLFF. Full variable domain (missing parts from reference TRBV9 and TRBJ1-4): DSGVTQTPKHLITATGQRVTLRCSPRSGDLSVYWYQQSLDQGLQFLIQYYNGEERAKGNILERFSAQQFPDLHSELNLSSLELGDSALYFCASSVVQANEKLFFGSGTQLSVL.

This clone was observed once. This rearrangement joins TRBV12-5 to TRBJ1-1, with a weak D call TRBD1 (6 bases). This CDR3 is 15 amino acids long. The germline V gene encodes CDR1 LGHNT and CDR2 FRNRAP. The V and J ends lost 6 bases and 3 bases respectively, with 17 bases between them. CDR3 protein: CASGSDRLSDTEAFF. The DNA of the CDR3 is TGTGCTAGTGGCTCGGACAGACTTAGTGACACTGAAGCTTTCTTT.

The rearrangement uses TRBV5-4 and TRBJ2-7; D gene uncertain. Trimming shortened V by 4 bases and J by 2 bases, and 13 bases separated the two germline ends. Germline CDR1 is SGHNT and CDR2 is YYREEE (reference sequence). This CDR3 region has 14 residues. The CDR3, as DNA: TGTGCCAGCAGCCCCGAGTCAGGAACCTACGAGCAGTACTTC. This encodes CASSPESGTYEQYF. The whole variable domain, remainder taken from reference TRBV5-4 and TRBJ2-7, is ETGVTQSPTHLIKTRGQQVTLRCSSQSGHNTVSWYQQALGQGPQFIFQYYREEENGRGNFPPRFSGLQFPNYSSELNVNALELDDSALYLCASSPESGTYEQYFGPGTRLTVT.

This clone was found once. This chain connects TRBV3-1 (or the pseudogene TRBV3-2) to TRBJ1-2, with D hard to call. Germline V gene sequence: CDR1 LGHDT, CDR2 YNNKEL (reference sequence). Trimming removed 8 bases at V and 2 bases at J, with 9 bases between. The CDR3 is 12 amino acids. The CDR3 sequence is CASSLQNYGYTF. CDR3 sequence (DNA): TGTGCCAGCTCCCTGCAGAACTATGGCTACACCTTC.

This clone was counted once. The chain uses TRBV14 and TRBJ1-1; D ambiguous. V lost 2 bases and J 1 base, leaving 5 bases between the germline ends. The CDR3 spans 13 residues. CDR1 and CDR2 from the germline V gene are SGHDN and FVKESK. The CDR3 coding sequence is TGTGCCAGCAGCCAATACAGGAACACTGAAGCTTTCTTT. Translation gives CASSQYRNTEAFF.

The chain uses TRBV5-1 and TRBJ2-7; no reliable D call. Germline-derived CDR1 and CDR2 are SGHRS and YFSETQ. The CDR3 length is 15 residues. V was shortened by 4 bases and J by 2 bases, with 16 bases between the two germline ends. In nucleotides, the CDR3 is TGCGCCAGCAGCCCCTCCCCACAAACAACCTACGAGCAGTACTTC. This sequence encodes CASSPSPQTTYEQYF. The full variable domain, in which reference TRBV5-1 and TRBJ2-7 provide the parts outside the CDR3, is KAGVTQTPRYLIKTRGQQVTLSCSPISGHRSVSWYQQTPGQGLQFLFEYFSETQRNKGNFPGRFSGRQFSNSRSEMNVSTLELGDSALYLCASSPSPQTTYEQYFGPGTRLTVT.

The chain uses TRBV28 and TRBJ2-2, with TRBD2 matching 11 bases. The J segment lost 5 bases and the V segment lost 6 bases, leaving 2 bases of the junction unmatched. The CDR3 sequence is 14 residues long. CDR1 is MDHEN, CDR2 SYDVKM, per germline. Here the CDR3 DNA reads TGTGCCAGCAGATTAGCGGGGGGGACCGGGGAGCTGTTTTTT. Protein: CASRLAGGTGELFF.

V and J are TRBV29-1 and TRBJ2-3, with 9 bases aligning to TRBD1. V lost 4 bases to trimming and J lost 5 bases; unmatched junction nucleotides: 10. CDR3 length: 15 amino acids. In germline, CDR1 is SQVTM, CDR2 ANQGSEA. CDR3 DNA sequence: TGCAGCGTTGGGGGGGACAGGGTAGGCAAAGATACGCAGTATTTT. Translated, it gives CSVGGDRVGKDTQYF.

This clone came up once. The V and J genes are TRBV15 and TRBJ1-5; TRBD1 matches at 7 bases. Germline values: CDR1 LNHNV, CDR2 YYDKDF (reference sequence). This CDR3 contains 16 residues. Germline trimming cut 1 base from V and 2 bases from J; bases unmatched to any gene: 5. CDR3 bases: TGTGCCACCAGCAGAGTAGGAACAGGGGGCAATCAGCCCCAGCATTTT. It is translated as CATSRVGTGGNQPQHF.

The rearrangement joins TRBV28 to TRBJ1-1; 7 positions agree with TRBD1. Trimming took 5 bases from V and 2 from J; bases not matched to a gene: 8. Germline CDR1 MDHEN, CDR2 SYDVKM. CDR3 size: 15 residues. This CDR3 is CASSLGGTENTEAFF. Written as DNA, the CDR3 is TGTGCCAGCAGTCTAGGGGGGACAGAAAACACTGAAGCTTTCTTT.

The chain has TRBV7-9 and TRBJ1-3; tentative D call: TRBD1 (6 bases). The CDR3 extends over 15 amino acids. Trimming cost V 5 bases and J 4 bases, with 15 bases left between them. Germline assignment: CDR1 SEHNR and CDR2 FQNEAQ (reference sequence). DNA of the CDR3: TGTGCCAGCAGCCCTTTGGGGGCGCAAGGAAACACCATATATTTT. This sequence encodes CASSPLGAQGNTIYF.

The chain's CDR3 is CASSRDNRGQGNQPQHF. The CDR3, as DNA: TGTGCCAGCAGCCGCGATAATAGGGGACAGGGAAATCAGCCCCAGCATTTT. The chain links TRBV11-2 to TRBJ1-5; 9 positions agree with TRBD1. The CDR3 has 17 residues. Germline CDR1 reads SGHAT; CDR2 reads FQNNGV. After removal of 5 bases from V and 4 bases from J, the junction contained 12 bases not matched to a gene.

This chain joins TRBV4-1 and TRBJ2-3, with 7 bases that match TRBD1. The ends lost 0 bases at V and 2 bases at J; junction bases unmatched: 11. Germline V gives CDR1 MGHRA, CDR2 YSYEKL. CDR3 length equals 18 residues. CDR3 DNA sequence: TGCGCCAGCAGCCAAGATTCGAGAGGGGGACAGCTCACAGATACGCAGTATTTT. Its translation is CASSQDSRGGQLTDTQYF.

The CDR3 region has the DNA TGTGCCAGCAGCCACGGGTACGAGCAGTACTTC. This codes for CASSHGYEQYF. V and J are TRBV3-1 (or the pseudogene TRBV3-2) and TRBJ2-7; D is unresolved. The CDR3 is 11 residues long. Trimming stripped 3 bases from V and 4 bases from J, with 4 bases between. The germline CDR1 and CDR2 sequences are LGHDT and YNNKEL (reference sequence).

This clone was counted a single time. The V and J genes are TRBV15 and TRBJ1-2; 10 positions match TRBD1. The ends lost 3 bases at V and 2 bases at J; junction bases unmatched: 3. This CDR3 is built from 15 residues. The germline CDR1 and CDR2 sequences are LNHNV and YYDKDF (reference sequence). DNA of the CDR3: TGTGCCACCAGCAGTAGACAGGGGGCCAACTATGGCTACACCTTC. This translates into CATSSRQGANYGYTF.

The V gene is TRBV6-5, the J gene TRBJ1-2; D is perhaps TRBD1 (5 bases). CDR1 MNHEY and CDR2 SVGAGI come from the germline V gene. V was trimmed by 2 bases and J by 3 bases, leaving 10 bases between them. The length of the CDR3 is 14 residues. For the CDR3, the DNA is TGTGCCAGCAGTTACGTTGGGGGGGACTATGGCTACACCTTC. Its protein is CASSYVGGDYGYTF.

A few counts support this clone. This chain joins TRBV3-1 (or the pseudogene TRBV3-2) and TRBJ1-1; no clear D. The germline V gene encodes CDR1 LGHDT and CDR2 YNNKEL (reference sequence). Trimming shortened V by 4 bases and J by 8 bases, and 11 bases separated the two germline ends. CDR3 size: 12 residues. The CDR3 sequence: CASSRLGGEAFF. CDR3 DNA: TGTGCCAGCAGCCGCCTAGGCGGCGAAGCTTTCTTT.

CDR3 loop: CASSLVMGRGPDEQYF. The DNA for the CDR3 is TGTGCCAGCAGCTTGGTAATGGGGCGGGGGCCGGACGAGCAGTACTTC. The V and J genes are TRBV5-8 and TRBJ2-7; a weak D match, TRBD2 (7 bases). CDR1 and CDR2 (germline): SGHTS, YDEGEE. The CDR3 runs 16 residues. The V end was cut by 0 bases, the J end by 5 bases, with 18 bases between.

This clone was detected once. The chain couples TRBV10-2 to TRBJ2-1; D perhaps matches TRBD1 (5 bases). This CDR3 is built from 17 residues. V lost 0 bases and J 3 bases, leaving 15 bases between the germline ends. Germline values: CDR1 WSHSY, CDR2 SAAADI. The DNA for the CDR3 is TGCGCCAGCAGTGAGTCGATCCAGGACACCAACTACAATGAGCAGTTCTTC. Protein: CASSESIQDTNYNEQFF.

The rearrangement joins TRBV1 to TRBJ2-3; the tabulated D call, TRBD2, remains unverified against the DNA. TRBV1 is a pseudogene segment. The CDR3 runs 18 residues. The CDR3 region is CTSSHRHGLAGGTDTQYF. The DNA of the CDR3 is TGCACCAGCAGCCACCGGCACGGACTAGCGGGGGGCACAGATACGCAGTATTTT.

The rearrangement links TRBV28 to TRBJ2-7; a weak D match, TRBD1 (5 bases). With 5 bases removed from V and 0 bases from J, the gap between germline ends came to 14 bases. CDR3 length: 15 amino acids. Germline assignment: CDR1 MDHEN and CDR2 SYDVKM. CDR3 in DNA: TGTGCCAGCAGTCCCGAAGGGGTCCACTCCTACGAGCAGTACTTC. Translation: CASSPEGVHSYEQYF.

The J gene is TRBJ2-7, the V gene TRBV10-1; tentatively, D is TRBD1 (5 bases). Trimming cost V 4 bases and J 2 bases, with 12 bases left between them. This CDR3 spans 14 amino acids. Germline V gives CDR1 WNHNN, CDR2 SYGVQD (reference sequence). The chain's CDR3 is CASSVKGSTYEQYF. The CDR3 coding sequence is TGCGCCAGCAGTGTAAAGGGGTCCACCTACGAGCAGTACTTC.

The CDR3 sequence is CASRGSGNEQFF. The DNA for the CDR3 is TGTGCCAGCCGCGGGAGTGGAAATGAGCAGTTCTTC. This chain links TRBV2 with TRBJ2-1, with 7 bases fitting TRBD2. Per germline, CDR1 SNHLY and CDR2 FYNNEI. The CDR3 length is 12 residues. After removal of 8 bases from V and 7 bases from J, the junction contained 5 bases not matched to a gene.

This sequence joins TRBV28 and TRBJ1-6; 9 bases line up with TRBD1. Germline V gene lookup returns CDR1 MDHEN and CDR2 SYDVKM. The CDR3 consists of 14 residues. With V trimmed by 7 bases and J by 7 bases, 5 bases remained unmatched. CDR3 sequence reads: CASTFGTGNSPLHF. Here the CDR3 DNA reads TGTGCCAGCACCTTTGGGACAGGGAATTCACCCCTCCACTTT.

This sequence joins TRBV5-1 and TRBJ2-3, with D unresolved. The CDR3 extends over 15 amino acids. Germline V gives CDR1 SGHRS, CDR2 YFSETQ. The germline V and J ends were trimmed by 0 bases and 4 bases, with 12 bases remaining between them. CDR3 nucleotide sequence: TGCGCCAGCAGCTTGGCCGGTGTAGCAGCAGATACGCAGTATTTT. It codes for CASSLAGVAADTQYF.

V and J are TRBV19 and TRBJ2-7; 7 bases fit TRBD1. This CDR3 spans 15 amino acids. Trimming cost V 1 base and J 4 bases; bases outside gene matches: 7. The germline V gene encodes CDR1 LNHDA and CDR2 SQIVND (reference sequence). For the CDR3, the DNA is TGTGCCAGTAGTATAGGACAGGGAACGATGTACGAGCAGTACTTC. It encodes CASSIGQGTMYEQYF.

The rearrangement joins TRBV6-2 or TRBV6-3 to TRBJ2-7; D is unclear. V was shortened by 2 bases and J by 1 base, with 12 bases between the two germline ends. Germline CDR1 reads MNHEY; CDR2 reads SVGEGT. The CDR3 contains 15 residues. The CDR3 sequence: CASSYPRNASYEQYF. The CDR3 DNA follows: TGTGCCAGCAGTTACCCCAGGAATGCTTCCTACGAGCAGTACTTC.